The 15 T cell receptor beta chains in this list originate from one sample, sequenced in a study of OX40 agonist ivuxolimab in advanced cancers. Some clones are missing from TCRdb's copy, which holds only in-frame ones; the method was immunoSEQ multiplex PCR. The sample holds some 77,000 clones, about 90% seen once. Sample: CD4+ or CD8+ T cells sorted from blood, taken in a trial of the OX40 agonist ivuxolimab. These receptors originate from an adult with an advanced solid tumor such as melanoma, head and neck, liver or kidney cancer.

The V gene is TRBV11-2, the J gene TRBJ1-5; weak D call: TRBD1 (6 bases). The CDR3 is made up of 16 amino acids. Germline values: CDR1 SGHAT, CDR2 FQNNGV. Trimming took off 4 bases at V and 4 bases at J, with 17 bases between the two ends. CDR3 bases: TGTGCCAGCAGCTCCGGCGACAGGTCGGGGAATCAGCCCCAGCATTTT. Amino acid sequence: CASSSGDRSGNQPQHF.

This chain links TRBV7-2 with TRBJ1-2, with 7 positions matching TRBD1. V shed 3 bases and J 6 bases; nucleotides not matched to a gene: 10. Germline V gene lookup returns CDR1 SGHTA and CDR2 FQGNSA. The CDR3 runs 15 residues. CDR3 residues: CASSFRTGNYDGYTF. DNA of the CDR3: TGTGCCAGCAGCTTCCGGACAGGAAACTATGATGGCTACACCTTC.

This clone was observed a handful of times. The rearrangement joins TRBV7-8 to TRBJ1-5, with D unresolved. The CDR3 consists of 14 residues. V was pared by 5 bases and J by 4 bases, with 12 bases between. Germline V gene lookup returns CDR1 SGHVS and CDR2 FQNEAQ. The CDR3 nucleotides are TGTGCCAGCAGCCAGTCGACGAAGAATCAGCCCCAGCATTTT. It encodes CASSQSTKNQPQHF.

The chain recombines TRBV5-1 with TRBJ2-3; 10 bases align to TRBD2. This CDR3 comprises 16 residues. The junction had 7 bases not matched to a gene; V was cut back by 4 bases and J by 2 bases. Germline V lookup: CDR1 SGHRS, CDR2 YFSETQ. The CDR3 protein is CASSPPLAGTTDTQYF. In nucleotides, the CDR3 is TGCGCCAGCAGCCCGCCACTAGCGGGGACCACAGATACGCAGTATTTT.

V usage is TRBV9 and J usage is TRBJ2-3, with 8 bases matching TRBD2. Trimming cost V 4 bases and J 0 bases; bases outside gene matches: 10. The CDR3 covers 17 residues. Germline CDR1 reads SGDLS; CDR2 reads YYNGEE. The CDR3 sequence is CASSPRGGRPSTDTQYF. As DNA, the CDR3 is TGTGCCAGCAGCCCCCGGGGCGGGAGGCCTAGCACAGATACGCAGTATTTT.

The chain has TRBV28 and TRBJ1-4; the D is unclear. The CDR3 consists of 14 residues. The germline V gene encodes CDR1 MDHEN and CDR2 SYDVKM. V lost 6 bases and J lost 5, with 13 bases in between. The DNA of the CDR3 is TGTGCCAGCAGCAAAAGTGGGGAAAATGAAAAACTGTTTTTT. Translating gives CASSKSGENEKLFF. Filled out from reference TRBV28 and TRBJ1-4, the complete variable domain reads DVKVTQSSRYLVKRTGEKVFLECVQDMDHENMFWYRQDPGLGLRLIYFSYDVKMKEKGDIPEGYSVSREKKERFSLILESASTNQTSMYLCASSKSGENEKLFFGSGTQLSVL.

The chain recombines TRBV2 with TRBJ2-5; no reliable D call. This CDR3 region has 10 residues. Germline V gene sequence: CDR1 SNHLY, CDR2 FYNNEI. Between the trimmed V and J ends, which lost 6 bases and 5 bases, there was a span of 4 bases. The CDR3 protein is CASREETQYF. CDR3 sequence (DNA): TGTGCCAGCAGGGAGGAGACCCAGTACTTC.

V and J are TRBV2 and TRBJ2-7; no reliable D call. Germline V lookup: CDR1 SNHLY, CDR2 FYNNEI. The CDR3 is 15 residues long. Trimming cost V 0 bases and J 4 bases, with 13 bases left between them. CDR3 sequence (DNA): TGTGCCAGCAGTGAAGCGCTTCGGTCTGGATACGAGCAGTACTTC. Translated: CASSEALRSGYEQYF.

The chain links TRBV13 to TRBJ2-7, with a weak D call TRBD2 (5 bases). Germline lookup yields CDR1 PRHDT and CDR2 FYEKMQ (reference sequence). The V end was cut by 4 bases, the J end by 5 bases, with 9 bases between. The CDR3 spans 12 residues. The CDR3 region has the DNA TGTGCCAGCAGCTCGGGGATTCACGAGCAGTACTTC. Residues: CASSSGIHEQYF.

Only a few counts were recorded for this clone. The gene calls are TRBV19 and TRBJ2-3; 12 nucleotides align to TRBD2. The CDR3 has 16 residues. Germline values: CDR1 LNHDA, CDR2 SQIVND (reference sequence). V lost 5 bases to trimming and J lost 4 bases; unmatched junction nucleotides: 7. CDR3 residues: CASSASPSGGADTQYF. CDR3 coding DNA: TGTGCCAGTAGTGCCTCCCCTAGCGGGGGGGCAGATACGCAGTATTTT.

V is TRBV7-2 and J is TRBJ2-1, with 8 bases that match TRBD2. Unmatched junction bases numbered 14, after V lost 5 bases and J lost 14 bases. The CDR3 has 14 amino acids. Germline V gene data show CDR1 as SGHTA and CDR2 as FQGNSA. The CDR3 here is CASSPNPIGGVKFF. The DNA of the CDR3 is TGTGCCAGCAGCCCTAACCCTATCGGGGGGGTAAAGTTCTTC.

The chain links TRBV6-4 to TRBJ2-1; 7 bases match TRBD1. The junction had 9 bases not matched to a gene; V was cut back by 3 bases and J by 10 bases. In germline, CDR1 is MRHNA, CDR2 SNTAGT. The CDR3 length is 14 residues. The CDR3 DNA sequence: TGTGCCAGCAGTGAACAGGGGCGCTTTGGGGAGCAGTTCTTC. It yields the protein CASSEQGRFGEQFF.

The V and J genes are TRBV19 and TRBJ1-6; no clear D gene. This CDR3 is built from 15 residues. The V end was cut by 7 bases, the J end by 0 bases, with 10 bases between. Germline lookup yields CDR1 LNHDA and CDR2 SQIVND (reference sequence). CDR3 DNA sequence: TGTGCCAGTATGTCCGGGAGCTCCTATAATTCACCCCTCCACTTT. Its protein is CASMSGSSYNSPLHF. Drawing the rest from reference TRBV19 and TRBJ1-6, the complete variable domain is DGGITQSPKYLFRKEGQNVTLSCEQNLNHDAMYWYRQDPGQGLRLIYYSQIVNDFQKGDIAEGYSVSREKKESFPLTVTSAQKNPTAFYLCASMSGSSYNSPLHFGNGTRLTVT.

The chain combines TRBV29-1 with TRBJ2-2; D call uncertain. This CDR3 contains 14 residues. Germline CDR1 SQVTM, CDR2 ANQGSEA. The V end was cut by 2 bases, the J end by 0 bases, with 7 bases between. The CDR3 DNA reads as TGCAGCGTTGAAAGAAGGCCGAACACCGGGGAGCTGTTTTTT. Translating it yields CSVERRPNTGELFF.

The chain joins TRBV4-1 to TRBJ2-7; TRBD2 aligns across 13 bases. Losses at the gene ends were 1 base for V and 5 bases for J; bases not matched to a gene: 8. The CDR3 contains 17 residues. Germline CDR1 reads MGHRA; CDR2 reads YSYEKL. The CDR3 bases are TGCGCCAGCAGCCAAGTAAGACTAGCGGGGGGTGGAAACGAGCAGTACTTC. Its translation: CASSQVRLAGGGNEQYF.